A single sample gave rise to the 21 T cell receptor beta chains below, sequenced in a study of shared clonotypes between healthy human individuals. This table comes from immunoSEQ multiplex PCR, and its TCRdb copy is limited to in-frame clones, with some not included. The data hold about 990,000 clones, with about 80% observed a single time. The sample comprised memory CD4+ T cells from PBMCs. Subset in this sample: CD45RA-negative fraction. Source of these receptors: a young man in good health. Some clones in this sample may be carry-over from other donors' samples.

V gene TRBV28 combines with J gene TRBJ1-2, with D perhaps matching TRBD1 (5 bases). Trimming stripped 4 bases from V and 9 bases from J, with 15 bases between. Germline V gene data show CDR1 as MDHEN and CDR2 as SYDVKM. CDR3 length: 13 amino acids. The CDR3 DNA follows: TGTGCCAGCAGTTCCCGGGACCGTTATAGCTACACCTTC. It codes for CASSSRDRYSYTF.

V gene TRBV2 combines with J gene TRBJ2-5; D is uncertain. This CDR3 is built from 12 residues. V lost 10 bases and J lost 3, with 12 bases in between. The germline V gene encodes CDR1 SNHLY and CDR2 FYNNEI. The CDR3 spells CATSSPKETQYF. Written as DNA, the CDR3 is TGTGCCACCAGCAGCCCGAAAGAGACCCAGTACTTC.

This chain joins TRBV28 and TRBJ1-1; perhaps TRBD1 as D (5 bases). The CDR3 contains 16 residues. Germline V gene sequence: CDR1 MDHEN, CDR2 SYDVKM. Trimming removed 2 bases from V and 7 bases from J, with 20 bases in between. CDR3 coding DNA: TGTGCCAGCAGTTTACCGGGGCTCCAGGGTAAGGGTGAAGCTTTCTTT. Protein product: CASSLPGLQGKGEAFF. Drawing the rest from reference TRBV28 and TRBJ1-1, the complete variable domain is DVKVTQSSRYLVKRTGEKVFLECVQDMDHENMFWYRQDPGLGLRLIYFSYDVKMKEKGDIPEGYSVSREKKERFSLILESASTNQTSMYLCASSLPGLQGKGEAFFGQGTRLTVV.

The chain uses TRBV7-2 and TRBJ2-1, with unresolved D. Trimming cost V 2 bases and J 4 bases, with 15 bases left between them. The CDR3 contains 16 residues. From germline, CDR1 is SGHTA and CDR2 FQGNSA. The CDR3 bases are TGTGCCAGCAGCTTACCAGCCACTCCAGGATACAATGAGCAGTTCTTC. It translates to CASSLPATPGYNEQFF.

The chain carries TRBV30 and TRBJ1-4, with D maybe TRBD1 (5 bases). CDR3 length: 12 amino acids. Germline CDR1 is GTSNPN and CDR2 is SVGIG (reference sequence). Trimming removed 0 bases at V and 12 bases at J, with 11 bases between. CDR3: CAWSVLGRELFF. CDR3 sequence (DNA): TGTGCCTGGAGTGTATTGGGCAGGGAACTGTTTTTT.

The rearrangement links TRBV6-5 to TRBJ2-7, with a possible D match to TRBD1 (6 bases). V was shortened by 3 bases and J by 1 base, with 10 bases between the two germline ends. The CDR3 covers 14 residues. CDR1 MNHEY and CDR2 SVGAGI come from the germline V gene. The CDR3 DNA is TGTGCCAGCAGTTATAACCAGGGGTCCTACGAGCAGTACTTC. This encodes CASSYNQGSYEQYF.

The chain is built from TRBV7-3 and TRBJ2-2; 8 nucleotides agree with TRBD1. This CDR3 comprises 15 residues. Germline CDR1 is SGHTA and CDR2 is FQGTGA. With 5 bases clipped from V and 8 bases from J, the junction kept 10 bases outside the gene matches. CDR3 amino acids: CASSIGQGGTGELFF. In DNA, the CDR3 is TGTGCCAGCAGCATAGGACAGGGTGGAACTGGGGAGCTGTTTTTT.

CDR3: CASSSDRAVWEKLFF. As DNA, the CDR3 is TGTGCCAGCAGCTCGGACAGGGCCGTTTGGGAAAAACTGTTTTTT. V usage is TRBV7-9 and J usage is TRBJ1-4; 8 bases are shared with TRBD1. Losses at the gene ends were 4 bases for V and 8 bases for J; bases not matched to a gene: 9. The CDR3 loop spans 15 amino acids. The germline V gene has CDR1 SEHNR and CDR2 FQNEAQ (reference sequence). The full variable domain, completed using reference TRBV7-9 and TRBJ1-4, is DTGVSQNPRHKITKRGQNVTFRCDPISEHNRLYWYRQTLGQGPEFLTYFQNEAQLEKSRLLSDRFSAERPKGSFSTLEIQRTEQGDSAMYLCASSSDRAVWEKLFFGSGTQLSVL.

V usage is TRBV6-1 and J usage is TRBJ1-1; D gene unclear. The CDR3 is 13 amino acids. The germline V and J ends were trimmed by 2 bases and 5 bases, with 9 bases remaining between them. The germline CDR1 and CDR2 sequences are MNHNS and SASEGT. The CDR3 sequence is CASSESDWTEAFF. In DNA, the CDR3 is TGTGCCAGCAGTGAATCGGATTGGACTGAAGCTTTCTTT.

The CDR3 here is CASSLANLGPNYGYTF. CDR3 DNA sequence: TGCGCCAGCAGCTTGGCCAATCTCGGCCCTAACTATGGCTACACCTTC. This chain connects TRBV5-1 to TRBJ1-2; D ambiguous. The ends were cut back, 0 bases at V and 0 bases at J, with 12 bases in the middle. The CDR3 runs to 16 residues. Germline CDR1 SGHRS, CDR2 YFSETQ.

Points on this clone: Germline is not matched at one junction end, which may reflect a read error. The chain carries TRBV6-1 and TRBJ1-4, with no clear D. The CDR3 totals 15 residues. The V gene's germline CDR1 is MNHNS and CDR2 SASEGT. DNA for the CDR3: TGTGCCAGCAGAGAAGGAGGCTTGGGGAGGGAAAAACTGTTTTTT. This sequence encodes CASREGGLGREKLFF.

The CDR3 nucleotides read TGTGCCAGCCGTCGACAGACCAATACTGGAAACACCATATATTTT. Its protein product is CASRRQTNTGNTIYF. The chain joins TRBV2 to TRBJ1-3, with D possibly matching TRBD1 (5 bases). Germline V lookup: CDR1 SNHLY, CDR2 FYNNEI. V was pared by 8 bases and J by 2 bases, with 16 bases between. There are 15 residues in the CDR3.

This clone was counted only a few times. The V gene is TRBV5-4, the J gene TRBJ1-4; no clear D gene. The CDR3 is made up of 14 amino acids. The V end was cut by 0 bases, the J end by 8 bases, with 11 bases between. Germline loops: CDR1 SGHNT, CDR2 YYREEE (reference sequence). The CDR3 sequence: CASSLGESPEKLFF. The CDR3 region has the DNA TGTGCCAGCAGCTTGGGAGAGAGCCCCGAAAAACTGTTTTTT.

This chain links TRBV7-9 with TRBJ2-1; D assignment may be TRBD1 or TRBD2 (5 bases each). Trimming removed 5 bases at V and 2 bases at J, with 7 bases between. The germline gives CDR1 SEHNR, CDR2 FQNEAQ (reference sequence). This CDR3 has 13 residues. For the CDR3, the DNA is TGTGCCAGCAGCCTGGGACCCTACAATGAGCAGTTCTTC. Translation gives CASSLGPYNEQFF.

For this clone: Since a far larger clone is one base different, this is likely a read error. CDR3 bases: TGTGCCAGCACCGACAGGAGGGACACTGAAGCTTTCTTT. This translates into CASTDRRDTEAFF. The rearrangement links TRBV6-1 to TRBJ1-1; maybe TRBD1 (6 bases). This CDR3 comprises 13 residues. V shed 7 bases and J shed 3 bases, with 12 bases lying between them. Germline V CDR1 and CDR2: MNHNS, SASEGT.

The chain joins TRBV18 to TRBJ2-1; 12 nucleotides match TRBD2. The germline V gene encodes CDR1 KGHSH and CDR2 LQKENI. The ends lost 3 bases at V and 11 bases at J; junction bases unmatched: 11. The CDR3 is 16 residues long. DNA for the CDR3: TGTGCCAGCTCACCGGGTCAGCTAGCGGGAGGGAGGCAGCAGTTCTTC. Translated, it gives CASSPGQLAGGRQQFF.

The chain links TRBV6-5 to TRBJ1-4, with TRBD1 identical over 8 bases. The CDR3 length is 16 residues. V lost 4 bases, J lost 6 bases, and 10 bases stayed unmatched. The germline V gene encodes CDR1 MNHEY and CDR2 SVGAGI. The CDR3 bases are TGTGCCAGCAGTTTAACCGGGACAGGATCTCATGAAAAACTGTTTTTT. Encoded protein: CASSLTGTGSHEKLFF.

This clone was seen just once. The chain uses TRBV6-1 and TRBJ2-7; 7 positions match TRBD1. The CDR3 is made up of 13 amino acids. CDR1 is MNHNS and CDR2 is SASEGT in the germline V gene. The V gene end was trimmed by 6 bases and the J gene end by 5 bases; junction bases not matched to a gene: 7. CDR3 sequence reads: CASSVQGTDEQYF. The CDR3 DNA is TGTGCCAGCAGCGTACAGGGGACCGACGAGCAGTACTTC.

This chain joins TRBV7-3 and TRBJ2-3; unclear D gene. CDR3 length equals 13 residues. Looked up from germline, CDR1 is SGHTA and CDR2 is FQGTGA. V was cut by 1 base and J by 6 bases, with 8 bases left in between. The CDR3 region has the DNA TGTGCCAGCAGCTTAAACCCCCGTGATACGCAGTATTTT. Protein sequence: CASSLNPRDTQYF.

V gene TRBV19 combines with J gene TRBJ1-1; D may be TRBD1 (5 bases). Trimming took 1 base from V and 5 from J, leaving 11 bases between them. The germline CDR1 and CDR2 sequences are LNHDA and SQIVND (reference sequence). This CDR3 contains 14 residues. CDR3 region: CASSIGGVGTEAFF. The CDR3, as DNA: TGTGCCAGTAGTATAGGAGGGGTTGGGACTGAAGCTTTCTTT. The full variable domain, rest sourced from reference TRBV19 and TRBJ1-1, is DGGITQSPKYLFRKEGQNVTLSCEQNLNHDAMYWYRQDPGQGLRLIYYSQIVNDFQKGDIAEGYSVSREKKESFPLTVTSAQKNPTAFYLCASSIGGVGTEAFFGQGTRLTVV.

This clone has a handful of counts. This chain joins TRBV11-2 and TRBJ1-2; perhaps TRBD1 as D (6 bases). V was cut by 6 bases and J by 7 bases, with 15 bases left in between. CDR1 is SGHAT and CDR2 is FQNNGV in the germline V gene. CDR3 length: 13 residues. CDR3 protein: CASRNLGGAGYTF. The CDR3, as DNA: TGTGCCAGCAGGAACTTGGGGGGGGCTGGCTACACCTTC.